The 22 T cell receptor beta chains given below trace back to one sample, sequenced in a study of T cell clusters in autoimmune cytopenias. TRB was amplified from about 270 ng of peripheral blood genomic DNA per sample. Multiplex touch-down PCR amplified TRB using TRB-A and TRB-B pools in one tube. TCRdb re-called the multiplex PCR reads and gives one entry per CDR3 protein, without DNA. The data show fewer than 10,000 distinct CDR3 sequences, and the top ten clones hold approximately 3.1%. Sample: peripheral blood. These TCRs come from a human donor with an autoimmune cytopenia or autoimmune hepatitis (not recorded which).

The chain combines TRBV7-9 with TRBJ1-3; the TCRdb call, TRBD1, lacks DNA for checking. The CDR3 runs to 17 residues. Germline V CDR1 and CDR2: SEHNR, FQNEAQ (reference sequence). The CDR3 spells CASSLFGGPLSGNTIYF. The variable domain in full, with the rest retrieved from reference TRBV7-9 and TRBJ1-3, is DTGVSQNPRHKITKRGQNVTFRCDPISEHNRLYWYRQTLGQGPEFLTYFQNEAQLEKSRLLSDRFSAERPKGSFSTLEIQRTEQGDSAMYLCASSLFGGPLSGNTIYFGEGSWLTVV.

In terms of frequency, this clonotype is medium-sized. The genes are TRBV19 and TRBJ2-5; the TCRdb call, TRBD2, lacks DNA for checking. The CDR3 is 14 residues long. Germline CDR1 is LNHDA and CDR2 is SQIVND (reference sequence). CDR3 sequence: CASSPRSAGETQYF.

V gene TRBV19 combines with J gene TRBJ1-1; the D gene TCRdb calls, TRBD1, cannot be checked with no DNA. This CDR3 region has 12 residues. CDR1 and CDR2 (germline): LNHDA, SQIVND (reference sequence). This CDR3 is CASSSGGAEAFF.

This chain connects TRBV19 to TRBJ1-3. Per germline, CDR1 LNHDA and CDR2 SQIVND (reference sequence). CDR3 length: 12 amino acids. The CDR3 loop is CASSRRGNTIYF.

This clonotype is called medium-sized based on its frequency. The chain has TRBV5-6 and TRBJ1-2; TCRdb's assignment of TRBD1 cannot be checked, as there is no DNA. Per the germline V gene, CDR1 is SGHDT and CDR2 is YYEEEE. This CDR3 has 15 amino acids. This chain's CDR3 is CASSLLGGSNYGYTF.

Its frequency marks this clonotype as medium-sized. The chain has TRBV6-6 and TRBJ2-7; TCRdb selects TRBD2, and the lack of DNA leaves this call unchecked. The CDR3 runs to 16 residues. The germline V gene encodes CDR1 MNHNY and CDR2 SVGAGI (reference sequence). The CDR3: CASSGLAGGYFYEQYF.

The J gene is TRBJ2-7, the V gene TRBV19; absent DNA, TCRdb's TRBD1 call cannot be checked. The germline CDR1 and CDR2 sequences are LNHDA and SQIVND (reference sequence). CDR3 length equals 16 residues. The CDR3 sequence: CASTAASGTGGREQYF.

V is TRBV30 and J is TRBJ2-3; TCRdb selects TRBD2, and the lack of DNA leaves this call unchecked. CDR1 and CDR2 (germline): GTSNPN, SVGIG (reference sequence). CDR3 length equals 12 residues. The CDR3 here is CAWTGGTDTQYF.

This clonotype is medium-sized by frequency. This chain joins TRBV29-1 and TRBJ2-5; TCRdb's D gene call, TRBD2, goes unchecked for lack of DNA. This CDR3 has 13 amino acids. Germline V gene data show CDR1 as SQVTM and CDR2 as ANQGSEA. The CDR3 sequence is CSVGEGFGETQYF. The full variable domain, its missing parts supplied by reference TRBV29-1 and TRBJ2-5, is SAVISQKPSRDICQRGTSLTIQCQVDSQVTMMFWYRQQPGQSLTLIATANQGSEATYESGFVIDKFPISRPNLTFSTLTVSNMSPEDSSIYLCSVGEGFGETQYFGPGTRLLVL.

CDR3 sequence: CASSPVLYYGYTF. The chain is built from TRBV6-1 and TRBJ1-2; TCRdb's D call, TRBD1, is unchecked because there is no DNA. The CDR3 consists of 13 residues. Germline CDR1 is MNHNS and CDR2 is SASEGT.

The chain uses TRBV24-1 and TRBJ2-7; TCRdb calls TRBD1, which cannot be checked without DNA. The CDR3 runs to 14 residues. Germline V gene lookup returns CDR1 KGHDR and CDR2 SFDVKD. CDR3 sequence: CATSSGQGFYEQYF.

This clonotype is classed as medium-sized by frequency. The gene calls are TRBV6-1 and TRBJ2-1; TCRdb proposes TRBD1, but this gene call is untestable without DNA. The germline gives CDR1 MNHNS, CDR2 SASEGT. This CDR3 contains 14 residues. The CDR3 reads CASSEGRVSNEQFF.

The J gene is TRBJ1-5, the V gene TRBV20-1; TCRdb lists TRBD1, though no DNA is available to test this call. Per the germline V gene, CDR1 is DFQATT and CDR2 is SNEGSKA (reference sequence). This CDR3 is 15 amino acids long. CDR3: CSATRDGQGNQPQHF.

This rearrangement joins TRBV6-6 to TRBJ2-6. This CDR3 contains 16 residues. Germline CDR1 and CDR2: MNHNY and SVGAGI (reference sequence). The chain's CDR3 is CASSYSFGSEANVLTF.

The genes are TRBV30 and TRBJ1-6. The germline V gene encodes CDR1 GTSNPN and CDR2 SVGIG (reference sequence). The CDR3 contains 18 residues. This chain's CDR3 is CAWRRGTNRRSYNSPLHF.

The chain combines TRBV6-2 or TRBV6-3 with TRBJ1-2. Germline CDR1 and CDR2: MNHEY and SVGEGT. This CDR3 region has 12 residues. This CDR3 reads CASSYSGDGYTF.

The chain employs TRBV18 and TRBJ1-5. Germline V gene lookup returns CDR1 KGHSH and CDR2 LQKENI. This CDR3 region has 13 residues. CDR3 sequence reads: CASSPGRNQPQHF.

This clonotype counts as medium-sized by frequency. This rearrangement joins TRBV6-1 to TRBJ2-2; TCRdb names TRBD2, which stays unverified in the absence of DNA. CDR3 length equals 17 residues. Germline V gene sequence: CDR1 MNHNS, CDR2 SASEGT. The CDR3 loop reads CASDTPAGVSNTGELFF.

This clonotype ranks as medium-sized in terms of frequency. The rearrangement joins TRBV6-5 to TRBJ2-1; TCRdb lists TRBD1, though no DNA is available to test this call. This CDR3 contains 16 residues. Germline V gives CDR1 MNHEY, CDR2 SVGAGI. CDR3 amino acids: CASSLVWGDTYNEQFF.

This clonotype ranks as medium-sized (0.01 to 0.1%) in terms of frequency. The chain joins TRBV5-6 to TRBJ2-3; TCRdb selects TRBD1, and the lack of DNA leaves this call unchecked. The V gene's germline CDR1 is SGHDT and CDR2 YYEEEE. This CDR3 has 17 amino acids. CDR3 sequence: CASSLYTGTPSTDTQYF.

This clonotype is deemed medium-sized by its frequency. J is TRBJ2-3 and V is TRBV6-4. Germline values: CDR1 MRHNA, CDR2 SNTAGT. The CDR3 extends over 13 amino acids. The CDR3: CASSDQDGDTQYF.

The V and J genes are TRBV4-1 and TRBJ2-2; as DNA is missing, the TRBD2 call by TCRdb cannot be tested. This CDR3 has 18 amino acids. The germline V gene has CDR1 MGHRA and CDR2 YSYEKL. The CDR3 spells CASSQEAGGITNTGELFF.